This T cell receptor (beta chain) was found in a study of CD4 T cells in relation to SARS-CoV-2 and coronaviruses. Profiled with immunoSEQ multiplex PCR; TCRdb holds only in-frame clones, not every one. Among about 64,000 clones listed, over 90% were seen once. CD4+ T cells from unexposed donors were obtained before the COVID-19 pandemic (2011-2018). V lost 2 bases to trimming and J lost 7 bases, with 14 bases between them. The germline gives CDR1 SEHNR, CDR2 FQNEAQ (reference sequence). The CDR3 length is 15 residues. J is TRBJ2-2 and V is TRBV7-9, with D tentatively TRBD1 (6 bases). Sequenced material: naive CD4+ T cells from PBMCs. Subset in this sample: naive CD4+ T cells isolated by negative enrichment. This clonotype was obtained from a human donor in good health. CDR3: CASSLLGQAIGELFF. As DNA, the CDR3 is TGTGCCAGCAGCTTACTGGGACAAGCTATCGGGGAGCTGTTTTTT.